The following is a T cell receptor (beta chain) sequence with its context. The data were taken from a study of T-cell reconstitution after alpha-beta-depleted transplantation in children. V was pared by 3 bases and J by 0 bases, with 12 bases between. The CDR3 length is 15 residues. Per germline, CDR1 SGHDT and CDR2 YYEEEE. During its preparation, the TCRbeta library received unique molecular identifiers. Each CDR3 protein gets one entry after TCRdb re-called the PCR reads with MiXCR. The sample yields hundreds of thousands of distinct CDR3 sequences, approximately 10% seen once. Material: PBMCs from the stem cell graft donor, obtained from the stem cell graft. This sequence joins TRBV5-6 and TRBJ2-5; D is possibly TRBD2 (5 bases). The clonotype comes from a human donor who donated a stem cell graft to a child with acute lymphoblastic leukemia. The CDR3, as DNA: TGTGCCAGCAGCTCAGTAGGCGGGTACCAAGAGACCCAGTACTTC. It is translated as CASSSVGGYQETQYF.